What follows is one TCR beta chain and its context. The antigen is not known. Germline values: CDR1 GTSNPN, CDR2 SVGIG (reference sequence). The CDR3 totals 13 residues. Trimming left V 2 bases short and J 6 bases short, with 11 bases between. The sample is drawn from a study of cytotoxic CD8 clonotypes in ibrutinib-treated CLL. Study summary: Among the patients, around ten presented as relapsed/refractory and fewer than 16 as treatment-naive; 17 to 18 showed unmutated IGHV. Patients gave response samples after a median around 11 months of treatment, range 6 to 36.

PBMCs were cryopreserved, and 1.5 to 2.5 micrograms of genomic DNA from them went into TCR beta libraries. Using immunoSEQ multiplex PCR, the repertoire was profiled, and TCRdb retains in-frame clones only, with some absent. The table shows over 130,000 clones, with about 84% occurring only once. Study-level findings and limits: Public clonotypes proved infrequent, and on treatment they shrank or remained steady.

The TCR sequence derives from a human donor with chronic lymphocytic leukemia. The rearrangement joins TRBV30 to TRBJ2-1; possible D gene TRBD1, 6 bases. The starting material was PBMCs, obtained after 36 months of ibrutinib treatment. The CDR3, as DNA: TGTGCCTGGAGTTTGACAGGACGCAATGAGCAGTTCTTC. Protein product: CAWSLTGRNEQFF.